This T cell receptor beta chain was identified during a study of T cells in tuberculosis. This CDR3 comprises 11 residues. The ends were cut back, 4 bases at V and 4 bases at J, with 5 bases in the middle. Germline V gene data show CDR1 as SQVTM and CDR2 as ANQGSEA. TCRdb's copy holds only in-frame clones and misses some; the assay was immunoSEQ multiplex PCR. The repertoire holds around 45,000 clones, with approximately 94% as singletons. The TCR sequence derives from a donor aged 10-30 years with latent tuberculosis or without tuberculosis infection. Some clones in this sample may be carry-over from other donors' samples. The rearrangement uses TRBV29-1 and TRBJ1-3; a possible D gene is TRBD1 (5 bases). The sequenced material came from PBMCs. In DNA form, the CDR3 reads TGCAGCGTTGGGGGCGGAAACACCATATATTTT. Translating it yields CSVGGGNTIYF.